A single sample is the source of the 18 T cell receptor beta chains below, sequenced in a study of CD8 T cells in ankylosing spondylitis. TCRdb reprocessed the 5' RACE reads via MiXCR and lists one record per CDR3 protein. The sample consists of 200,000 or so distinct CDR3 sequences, about an eighth of them appearing once. Input material: blood, either unsorted or a sorted T cell fraction (not recorded which). The receptor set was obtained from a female donor with ankylosing spondylitis or in good health (not recorded which).

This clonotype was seen more than once but under ten times. The rearrangement joins TRBV5-6 to TRBJ2-7; 11 nucleotides agree with TRBD2. Germline V gene data show CDR1 as SGHDT and CDR2 as YYEEEE. The CDR3 extends over 15 amino acids. The ends lost 4 bases at V and 0 bases at J; junction bases unmatched: 3. The CDR3 loop is CASSRGLAASYEQYF. CDR3 bases: TGTGCCAGCAGCCGGGGACTAGCGGCCTCCTACGAGCAGTACTTC.

This clonotype was seen a handful of times. The chain links TRBV2 to TRBJ1-3; D is perhaps TRBD1 (5 bases). The V gene's germline CDR1 is SNHLY and CDR2 FYNNEI. This CDR3 is built from 15 residues. Deletions cut 7 bases from V and 3 bases from J, with 16 bases between. The CDR3 loop is CASTPDRPLGNTIYF. The CDR3 DNA reads TGTGCCAGCACACCCGACAGACCCCTTGGAAACACCATATATTTT. Together with reference TRBV2 and TRBJ1-3, the CDR3 gives the full variable domain: EPEVTQTPSHQVTQMGQEVILRCVPISNHLYFYWYRQILGQKVEFLVSFYNNEISEKSEIFDDQFSVERPDGSNFTLKIRSTKLEDSAMYFCASTPDRPLGNTIYFGEGSWLTVV.

This clonotype was detected many times. This sequence joins TRBV10-3 and TRBJ1-2; possibly TRBD1 for D (5 bases). CDR1 and CDR2 (germline): ENHRY, SYGVKD. The CDR3 is made up of 14 amino acids. The ends were cut back, 3 bases at V and 4 bases at J, with 12 bases in the middle. The CDR3 nucleotides are TGTGCCATCAGTGACGGCAGGGTGGGCTATGGCTACACCTTC. Residues: CAISDGRVGYGYTF.

This clonotype was counted many times. The chain joins TRBV12-3 or TRBV12-4 to TRBJ2-7; D gene unclear. The CDR3 is made up of 14 amino acids. Trimming cost V 2 bases and J 13 bases, with 21 bases left between them. Here the CDR3 DNA reads TGTGCCAGCAGTTTACCCAACTCTCGTTCAGGCCAATACTTC. This sequence encodes CASSLPNSRSGQYF.

The chain employs TRBV20-1 and TRBJ2-3; 11 bases are a match to TRBD1. Germline V lookup: CDR1 DFQATT, CDR2 SNEGSKA (reference sequence). With 7 bases clipped from V and 8 bases from J, the junction kept 14 bases outside the gene matches. There are 15 residues in the CDR3. The CDR3 DNA reads TGCAGTGGGGGCCGGGACAGGGGGATCCAGGGTACGCAGTATTTT. Encoded protein: CSGGRDRGIQGTQYF.

The rearrangement links TRBV5-1 to TRBJ2-5; D unclear. Germline CDR1 reads SGHRS; CDR2 reads YFSETQ. V was clipped by 1 base and J by 2 bases, with 15 bases between them. CDR3 length: 16 residues. CDR3 in amino acids: CASSLWSGQMQETQYF. CDR3 DNA sequence: TGCGCCAGCAGCTTGTGGTCAGGTCAAATGCAAGAGACCCAGTACTTC.

V is TRBV7-9 and J is TRBJ1-2; 7 bases align to TRBD1. The germline CDR1 and CDR2 sequences are SEHNR and FQNEAQ (reference sequence). This CDR3 has 14 amino acids. J lost 8 bases, V lost 3 bases, and 9 bases had no gene match. This CDR3 is CASSFRQGPQGYTF. The CDR3 DNA reads TGTGCCAGCAGCTTCCGACAGGGCCCCCAGGGCTACACCTTC.

This clonotype has a handful of counts. The J gene is TRBJ2-6, the V gene TRBV11-2; D ambiguous. The CDR3 runs to 19 residues. Deletions cut 1 base from V and 0 bases from J, with 16 bases between. Germline-derived CDR1 and CDR2 are SGHAT and FQNNGV. As DNA, the CDR3 is TGTGCCAGCAGCTTAGTGGCCACTGCTCCTGTCTCTGGGGCCAACGTCCTGACTTTC. Residues: CASSLVATAPVSGANVLTF.

There are many counts of this clonotype. The genes are TRBV5-1 and TRBJ2-3; D unresolved. The germline CDR1 and CDR2 sequences are SGHRS and YFSETQ. The CDR3 runs to 16 residues. V lost 4 bases to trimming and J lost 0 bases, with 15 bases between them. CDR3 protein: CASSHGEAFSTDTQYF. CDR3 DNA: TGCGCCAGCAGCCACGGTGAGGCTTTTAGCACAGATACGCAGTATTTT.

This clonotype was seen a handful of times. The chain is built from TRBV12-3 or TRBV12-4 and TRBJ2-1, with TRBD2 identical over 9 bases. J gave up 4 bases and V 6 bases, and 7 bases lay outside the gene matches. This CDR3 is built from 15 residues. This chain's CDR3 is CASRKAGGVYNEQFF. The CDR3 DNA reads TGTGCCAGCAGAAAAGCGGGAGGAGTTTACAATGAGCAGTTCTTC.

The chain recombines TRBV20-1 with TRBJ2-5; D unresolved. CDR3 size: 13 residues. The germline V and J ends were trimmed by 0 bases and 0 bases, with 5 bases remaining between them. In germline, CDR1 is DFQATT, CDR2 SNEGSKA (reference sequence). The chain's CDR3 is CSARDGNQETQYF. The CDR3, as DNA: TGCAGTGCTAGAGATGGAAACCAAGAGACCCAGTACTTC.

The chain couples TRBV27 to TRBJ2-1; D is uncertain. The V and J ends lost 5 bases and 0 bases respectively, with 11 bases between them. Germline V gene data show CDR1 as MNHEY and CDR2 as SMNVEV (reference sequence). The CDR3 runs to 15 residues. The CDR3 sequence is CASSTSLNSYNEQFF. CDR3 nucleotides: TGTGCCAGCAGTACGTCTTTAAACTCCTACAATGAGCAGTTCTTC.

The table lists this clonotype with many counts. The chain carries TRBV12-3 or TRBV12-4 and TRBJ2-7; D not resolved. V lost 1 base to trimming and J lost 6 bases, with 19 bases between them. This CDR3 has 16 amino acids. The CDR3 DNA sequence: TGTGCCAGCAGTTTAGGTCGGGTAGGTGACCGCCTCGAGCAGTACTTC. Translating it yields CASSLGRVGDRLEQYF.

V and J are TRBV11-2 and TRBJ2-7; maybe TRBD2 (5 bases). V lost 7 bases and J lost 7, with 20 bases in between. Germline V gene data show CDR1 as SGHAT and CDR2 as FQNNGV. This CDR3 comprises 14 residues. The CDR3 DNA sequence: TGTGCCAGCACCAAACGACCGGAGGCTCGGGAGCAGTACTTC. Protein: CASTKRPEAREQYF. Drawing the rest from reference TRBV11-2 and TRBJ2-7, the complete variable domain is EAGVAQSPRYKIIEKRQSVAFWCNPISGHATLYWYQQILGQGPKLLIQFQNNGVVDDSQLPKDRFSAERLKGVDSTLKIQPAKLEDSAVYLCASTKRPEAREQYFGPGTRLTVT.

This clonotype has a count of ten or more. This chain joins TRBV3-1 and TRBJ2-1; D might be TRBD2 (5 bases). Germline V lookup: CDR1 LGHDT, CDR2 YNNKEL (reference sequence). The CDR3 is 14 residues long. Trimming stripped 1 base from V and 1 base from J, with 5 bases between. Here the CDR3 DNA reads TGTGCCAGCAGCCAAGGGACTTCCTACAATGAGCAGTTCTTC. This sequence encodes CASSQGTSYNEQFF.

The table lists this clonotype with many counts. V is TRBV12-3 or TRBV12-4 and J is TRBJ2-3, with 7 bases matching TRBD2. Unmatched junction bases numbered 10, after V lost 7 bases and J lost 3 bases. This CDR3 has 15 amino acids. In DNA form, the CDR3 reads TGTGCCAGCACCGGCGGGGGTAGTAGGACAGATACGCAGTATTTT. This translates into CASTGGGSRTDTQYF.

This clonotype was recorded at least ten times. The chain carries TRBV28 and TRBJ1-5; weak D call: TRBD1 (5 bases). V lost 6 bases and J 9 bases, leaving 15 bases between the germline ends. The V gene's germline CDR1 is MDHEN and CDR2 SYDVKM. The CDR3 spans 13 residues. The CDR3 region is CASSPGGVLPQHF. The CDR3 nucleotides read TGTGCCAGCAGCCCTGGGGGGGTGCTGCCCCAGCATTTT.

The genes are TRBV20-1 and TRBJ2-7; tentative D call: TRBD1 (6 bases). Germline CDR1 reads DFQATT; CDR2 reads SNEGSKA (reference sequence). The germline V and J ends were trimmed by 3 bases and 2 bases, with 11 bases remaining between them. The CDR3 is 13 amino acids. Written as DNA, the CDR3 is TGCAGTGCTAGGGTGGGGGCGCCCTACGAGCAGTACTTC. It is translated as CSARVGAPYEQYF.